A selection of T cell receptor beta chains follows, all from one sample in a study of Graves' ophthalmopathy and Graves' hyperthyroidism. TCRdb re-derived calls from the multiplex PCR reads in MiXCR, one entry per CDR3 protein. The sample yields around 600,000 distinct CDR3 sequences, over 40% seen once. Source material: peripheral blood. The source of these receptors is an adult man with Graves' ophthalmopathy. Both conserved end residues are part of each CDR3. The D gene is left open where the match is weak. Rows may omit the clone size; those that give it use once, few, many or a size class.

V gene: TRBV2; D gene: TRBD1; J gene: TRBJ2-7; clone size: many; CDR3 DNA: TGTGCCAGTTGGAGGTTCGCCCGAACGGGACAGGGGATCTCCTACGAGCAGTACTTC; CDR3 protein: CASWRFARTGQGISYEQYF
V gene: TRBV20-1; D gene: TRBD1; J gene: TRBJ1-3; clone size: few; CDR3 DNA: TGCAGTGCATCGGACAGGGTTCATGGCTACACCATATATTTT; CDR3 protein: CSASDRVHGYTIYF
V gene: TRBV14; D gene: NA; J gene: TRBJ2-7; clone size: NA; CDR3 DNA: TGTGCCAGCAGCCAATTGGACAACTACGAGCAGTACTTC; CDR3 protein: CASSQLDNYEQYF
V gene: TRBV5-1; D gene: NA; J gene: TRBJ2-7; clone size: few; CDR3 DNA: TGCGCCAGCAGCTCGAACCTACTAAACGAGCAGTACTTC; CDR3 protein: CASSSNLLNEQYF
V gene: TRBV7-7; D gene: NA; J gene: TRBJ1-4; clone size: many; CDR3 DNA: TGTGCCAGCAGCCAAGCATGGGTTCAAGAAAAACTGTTTTTT; CDR3 protein: CASSQAWVQEKLFF
V gene: TRBV12-3/TRBV12-4; D gene: TRBD1; J gene: TRBJ1-6; clone size: NA; CDR3 DNA: TGTGCCAGCAGGCTAGAGGACAGGGGGAAGACACCCCTCCACTTT; CDR3 protein: CASRLEDRGKTPLHF
V gene: TRBV15; D gene: TRBD1; J gene: TRBJ1-5; clone size: NA; CDR3 DNA: TGTGCCACCAGCAGCCAAGAAGTGGACAGGGGAGGTCAGCCCCAGCATTTT; CDR3 protein: CATSSQEVDRGGQPQHF
V gene: TRBV29-1; D gene: NA; J gene: TRBJ1-2; clone size: many; CDR3 DNA: TGCAGCGTTGCGACCAACTATGGCTACACCTTC; CDR3 protein: CSVATNYGYTF
V gene: TRBV4-3; D gene: NA; J gene: TRBJ2-7; clone size: NA; CDR3 DNA: TGCGCCAGCAGCCAGCCCCCCGCGGCCAGGCTCTCCTACGAGCAGTACTTC; CDR3 protein: CASSQPPAARLSYEQYF
V gene: TRBV12-3/TRBV12-4; D gene: NA; J gene: TRBJ2-5; clone size: NA; CDR3 DNA: TGTGCCAGCAGTTCACACAGGGGAGGCGAGACCCAGTACTTC; CDR3 protein: CASSSHRGGETQYF
V gene: TRBV9; D gene: NA; J gene: TRBJ1-3; clone size: few; CDR3 DNA: TGTGCCAGCAGCGAACCCCCCGGGACCTCTGGAAACACCATATATTTT; CDR3 protein: CASSEPPGTSGNTIYF
V gene: TRBV5-1; D gene: NA; J gene: TRBJ1-5; clone size: NA; CDR3 DNA: TGCGCCAGCAGCTTGGCCGAGGTGGGTCAGCCCCAGCATTTT; CDR3 protein: CASSLAEVGQPQHF
V gene: TRBV6-1; D gene: NA; J gene: TRBJ1-1; clone size: NA; CDR3 DNA: TGTGCCAGCAAGTGGGTCGTAGCTGAAGCTTTCTTT; CDR3 protein: CASKWVVAEAFF
V gene: TRBV7-3; D gene: NA; J gene: TRBJ2-6; clone size: NA; CDR3 DNA: TGTGCCAGCAGCTTAAGGCAGGGGGCCAACGTCCTGACTTTC; CDR3 protein: CASSLRQGANVLTF
V gene: TRBV5-6; D gene: TRBD1; J gene: TRBJ1-6; clone size: NA; CDR3 DNA: TGTGCCAGCAGCTCCGCCCGGGACAGAGGGGATTCACCCCTCCACTTT; CDR3 protein: CASSSARDRGDSPLHF
V gene: TRBV20-1; D gene: TRBD2; J gene: TRBJ2-7; clone size: many; CDR3 DNA: TGCAGTGCTACACGGGGAGGGGAGCAGTACTTC; CDR3 protein: CSATRGGEQYF
V gene: TRBV10-3; D gene: TRBD2; J gene: TRBJ2-7; clone size: many; CDR3 DNA: TGTGCCATCAGTGAATCCCGGGAGGCCATCTACGAGCAGTACTTC; CDR3 protein: CAISESREAIYEQYF
V gene: TRBV20-1; D gene: TRBD1; J gene: TRBJ2-5; clone size: few; CDR3 DNA: TGCAGTGCATGGGACAGACAAGAGACCCAGTACTTC; CDR3 protein: CSAWDRQETQYF
V gene: TRBV5-1; D gene: NA; J gene: TRBJ2-5; clone size: few; CDR3 DNA: TGCGCCAGCAGCCTGGCGGGGGCGAGTCCCCAAGAGACCCAGTACTTC; CDR3 protein: CASSLAGASPQETQYF
V gene: TRBV19; D gene: NA; J gene: TRBJ1-5; clone size: many; CDR3 DNA: TGTGCCAGTAATTCGGGAGGGATGGGAAGTCAGCCCCAGCATTTT; CDR3 protein: CASNSGGMGSQPQHF
V gene: TRBV2; D gene: TRBD1; J gene: TRBJ1-2; clone size: many; CDR3 DNA: TGTGCCAGCAGTGATCCCCAGGGGGTGTACTATGGCTACACCTTC; CDR3 protein: CASSDPQGVYYGYTF
V gene: TRBV9; D gene: NA; J gene: TRBJ1-4; clone size: few; CDR3 DNA: TGTGCCAGCAGCGTTAATAGCGGGGCTAATGGGCTGTTTTTT; CDR3 protein: CASSVNSGANGLFF
V gene: TRBV5-1; D gene: TRBD1; J gene: TRBJ2-7; clone size: few; CDR3 DNA: TGCGCCAGCAGCGACGCTGACAGGGGTTCGGACGAGCAGTACTTC; CDR3 protein: CASSDADRGSDEQYF
V gene: TRBV11-2; D gene: TRBD1; J gene: TRBJ1-3; clone size: NA; CDR3 DNA: TGTGCCAGCAGCCCTGACAGGGTAATCGGAAGCACCATATATTTT; CDR3 protein: CASSPDRVIGSTIYF
V gene: TRBV7-9; D gene: NA; J gene: TRBJ1-6; clone size: NA; CDR3 DNA: TGTGCCAGCAGCCTACCCTGGCAGTACATTAGCTCCTATAATCCACCCCTCCACTTT; CDR3 protein: CASSLPWQYISSYNPPLHF
V gene: TRBV29-1; D gene: NA; J gene: TRBJ2-1; clone size: NA; CDR3 DNA: TGCAGCGTTGTAGTGCATGAGCAGTTCTTC; CDR3 protein: CSVVVHEQFF
V gene: TRBV7-9; D gene: TRBD2; J gene: TRBJ2-2; clone size: NA; CDR3 DNA: TGTGCCAGCCGCGGGGCTAGCGGGAGAAACACCGGGGAGCTGTTTTTT; CDR3 protein: CASRGASGRNTGELFF
V gene: TRBV4-3; D gene: NA; J gene: TRBJ2-7; clone size: few; CDR3 DNA: TGCGCCAGCAGCCAAGAAGGGGGGAACGGCTACGAGCAGTACTTC; CDR3 protein: CASSQEGGNGYEQYF
V gene: TRBV5-4; D gene: NA; J gene: TRBJ2-7; clone size: NA; CDR3 DNA: TGTGCCAGCGGCCTCGGGACAAGCTACGAGCAGTACTTC; CDR3 protein: CASGLGTSYEQYF
V gene: TRBV11-2; D gene: NA; J gene: TRBJ2-5; clone size: many; CDR3 DNA: TGTGCCAGCAGCTTCGGGGGAGTGATACAAGAGACCCAGTACTTC; CDR3 protein: CASSFGGVIQETQYF
V gene: TRBV4-1; D gene: NA; J gene: TRBJ1-5; clone size: few; CDR3 DNA: TGCGCCAGCAGCCAAGCACGGGAGTTCAATCAGCCCCAGCATTTT; CDR3 protein: CASSQAREFNQPQHF
V gene: TRBV12-3/TRBV12-4; D gene: NA; J gene: TRBJ1-5; clone size: NA; CDR3 DNA: TGTGCCAGCAGTTACTTAGGGCTGGTAAGCAATCAGCCCCAGCATTTT; CDR3 protein: CASSYLGLVSNQPQHF
V gene: TRBV10-3; D gene: TRBD1; J gene: TRBJ2-2; clone size: NA; CDR3 DNA: TGTGCCAGCAGTCCGGGACAGAGGATGAACACCGGGGAGCTGTTTTTT; CDR3 protein: CASSPGQRMNTGELFF
V gene: TRBV29-1; D gene: TRBD1; J gene: TRBJ2-7; clone size: many; CDR3 DNA: TGCAGCGTTGAAATGGAACAGGGGGAGTACGAGCAGTACTTC; CDR3 protein: CSVEMEQGEYEQYF
V gene: TRBV2; D gene: NA; J gene: TRBJ2-6; clone size: many; CDR3 DNA: TGTGCCAGCAGCCAGAGTCCGGGCTCTGGGGCCAACGTCCTGACTTTC; CDR3 protein: CASSQSPGSGANVLTF
V gene: TRBV7-9; D gene: TRBD2; J gene: TRBJ2-7; clone size: many; CDR3 DNA: TGTGCCAGCAGCCCTGGGGGTGGACTAGCAGCATACGAGCAGTACTTC; CDR3 protein: CASSPGGGLAAYEQYF
V gene: TRBV2; D gene: NA; J gene: TRBJ2-5; clone size: few; CDR3 DNA: TGTGCCAGCAGCTCTAGGTTCAGGGTAGGGGAGACCCAGTACTTC; CDR3 protein: CASSSRFRVGETQYF
V gene: TRBV15; D gene: NA; J gene: TRBJ1-5; clone size: many; CDR3 DNA: TGTGCCACCAGCAGAGGGGACCAAGGCAATCAGCCCCAGCATTTT; CDR3 protein: CATSRGDQGNQPQHF
V gene: TRBV6-1; D gene: TRBD2; J gene: TRBJ2-7; clone size: NA; CDR3 DNA: TGTGCCAGCAGTAAGATAGCGGGAGGCGTCGAGCAGTACTTC; CDR3 protein: CASSKIAGGVEQYF
V gene: TRBV19; D gene: NA; J gene: TRBJ2-6; clone size: many; CDR3 DNA: TGTGCCAGTAGTATAGATTGGGCTCCTGGGGCCAACGTCCTGACTTTC; CDR3 protein: CASSIDWAPGANVLTF
V gene: TRBV19; D gene: NA; J gene: TRBJ2-5; clone size: few; CDR3 DNA: TGTGCCAGTAGTATTTTCATCTCAGGCCAAGAGACCCAGTACTTC; CDR3 protein: CASSIFISGQETQYF
V gene: TRBV10-3; D gene: TRBD2; J gene: TRBJ2-7; clone size: NA; CDR3 DNA: TGTGCCATCAGTGAGCCTGGGACTAGCGGGAGGCCAGAGCAGTACTTC; CDR3 protein: CAISEPGTSGRPEQYF